This TCR beta chain derives from a study of spatial heterogeneity in lung cancer. MiXCR, applied by TCRdb to the 5' RACE reads, yields one record per CDR3 protein. The sample has around 45,000 distinct CDR3 sequences; about an eighth are singletons. Time point of the sample: sample taken at primary tumor resection. Germline-derived CDR1 and CDR2 are MGHRA and YSYEKL. The CDR3 is made up of 14 amino acids. Trimming cost V 4 bases and J 10 bases, with 17 bases left between them. Sequenced here: PBMCs, sampled at surgery. V is TRBV4-1 and J is TRBJ2-1, with D hard to call. The source of this sequence is a male donor with early-stage non-small cell lung cancer. The CDR3 spells CASSLEYRRDEQFF. For the CDR3, the DNA is TGCGCCAGCAGCCTTGAATACCGCCGCGACGAGCAGTTCTTC.